The T cell receptor (beta chain) under discussion was sequenced for a study of blood T cells in healthy people across ages. Study at large: When template switching was applied, about one barcoded beta molecule was captured per two T cells. Whole-study results and caveats: Naive CD4+ cells and diversity were both higher in long-lived donors than in aged donors.

A second PCR of about 6 to 12 cycles used a sample-barcoded 5' primer and a J-beta primer mix. In TCRdb, the 5' RACE reads were re-called with MiXCR into one record per CDR3 protein. The data show more than 900,000 distinct CDR3 sequences, around 25% seen once. Each sample gave at least 6 million isolated PBMCs. This clonotype turned up a few times. Its antigen remains unknown. These data were likewise used in another study, on T cells of mothers and their children. That report adds: Slightly, though not significantly, more overlap was seen in related than in unrelated mother-child pairs.

The TCR originated in a girl aged 2 to 9 in good health. Source material: blood.

The CDR3 loop reads CASRDIPNYEQYF. The CDR3 DNA is TGCGCCAGCAGAGATATCCCTAACTACGAGCAGTACTTC. This rearrangement joins TRBV5-1 to TRBJ2-7, with D hard to call. The CDR3 totals 13 residues. The germline CDR1 and CDR2 sequences are SGHRS and YFSETQ. Trimming pared 5 bases from V and 3 bases from J, leaving 12 bases between.